What follows are 8 T cell receptor beta chains derived from one specimen sequenced in a study of blood T cell repertoires in COVID-19. Generated by immunoSEQ multiplex PCR, the TCRdb table keeps only in-frame clones and is missing some. The table has approximately 96,000 clones, more than 85% seen once; the top ten hold roughly 1.7%. Sequenced material: peripheral blood. The receptors originated from a man in his 60s with acute or convalescent COVID-19.

V and J are TRBV29-1 and TRBJ1-5, with a weak D call TRBD1 (5 bases). V was trimmed by 4 bases and J by 7 bases, leaving 14 bases between them. The CDR3 length is 13 residues. CDR1 and CDR2 from the germline V gene are SQVTM and ANQGSEA. CDR3 DNA sequence: TGCAGCGTTGCGGCAGGGCCCATGCAGCCCCAGCATTTT. This encodes CSVAAGPMQPQHF.

This chain connects TRBV28 to TRBJ2-6, with D maybe TRBD2 (5 bases). The CDR3 sequence is 17 residues long. V was trimmed by 3 bases and J by 0 bases, leaving 12 bases between them. Germline V gives CDR1 MDHEN, CDR2 SYDVKM. The CDR3 DNA follows: TGTGCCAGCAGTTTGAGGGCCGGACTCTCTGGGGCCAACGTCCTGACTTTC. Protein sequence: CASSLRAGLSGANVLTF.

The sample holds one count of this clone. V is TRBV27 and J is TRBJ1-5; 9 bases line up with TRBD1. CDR3 size: 16 residues. V lost 2 bases and J lost 6; bases outside the gene matches: 8. Per germline, CDR1 MNHEY and CDR2 SMNVEV (reference sequence). In DNA, the CDR3 is TGTGCCAGCAGTTTAAGCGGGACAGGGTCAGCTCAGCCCCAGCATTTT. This encodes CASSLSGTGSAQPQHF.

Written as DNA, the CDR3 is TGTGCCACCCAGGGACTGATTAATGAAAAACTGTTTTTT. It codes for CATQGLINEKLFF. The chain combines TRBV7-9 with TRBJ1-4, with D perhaps TRBD1 (5 bases). Trimming removed 10 bases at V and 4 bases at J, with 13 bases between. The length of the CDR3 is 13 residues. The germline V gene has CDR1 SEHNR and CDR2 FQNEAQ (reference sequence).

This chain joins TRBV19 and TRBJ2-3, with a possible D match to TRBD1 (9 bases). Germline CDR1 reads LNHDA; CDR2 reads SQIVND (reference sequence). The CDR3 is 16 amino acids. The V and J ends lost 7 bases and 7 bases respectively, with 24 bases between them. The CDR3, as DNA: TGTGCCAGTATCGGGAGGGCGGACAGGGGTTCGTATACGCAGTATTTT. This gives the protein CASIGRADRGSYTQYF. Full variable domain (rest looked up from reference TRBV19 and TRBJ2-3): DGGITQSPKYLFRKEGQNVTLSCEQNLNHDAMYWYRQDPGQGLRLIYYSQIVNDFQKGDIAEGYSVSREKKESFPLTVTSAQKNPTAFYLCASIGRADRGSYTQYFGPGTRLTVL.

This clone turned up a few times. The V call is TRBV3-1 (or the pseudogene TRBV3-2), the J call TRBJ2-3; D is possibly TRBD1 (6 bases). V shed 3 bases and J shed 1 base, with 17 bases lying between them. The CDR3 covers 17 residues. Germline CDR1 is LGHDT and CDR2 is YNNKEL (reference sequence). For the CDR3, the DNA is TGTGCCAGCAGCCAGGCACTGGGGGCCGGGGGCACAGATACGCAGTATTTT. Encoded protein: CASSQALGAGGTDTQYF.

The chain is built from TRBV6-2 or TRBV6-3 and TRBJ2-3; weak D call: TRBD2 (5 bases). This CDR3 spans 18 amino acids. V lost 0 bases and J 1 base, leaving 17 bases between the germline ends. Germline CDR1 and CDR2: MNHEY and SVGEGT. In nucleotides, the CDR3 is TGTGCCAGCAGTTACTCCGATGAGGGTGCAAGGGGCACAGATACGCAGTATTTT. This sequence encodes CASSYSDEGARGTDTQYF.

The V gene is TRBV4-3, the J gene TRBJ1-2; no definite D call. V was clipped by 1 base and J by 4 bases, with 16 bases between them. Per germline, CDR1 LGHNA and CDR2 YSLEER. The CDR3 covers 16 residues. The CDR3 is CASSQGKTAGGYGYTF. DNA for the CDR3: TGCGCCAGCAGCCAAGGAAAAACGGCAGGAGGCTATGGCTACACCTTC.